These 9 T cell receptor beta chains came from one sample sequenced in a study of graft-versus-host responses after intestinal transplantation (dated by TCRdb to about 2021). The method was the immunoSEQ multiplex PCR assay. TCRdb provides this immuneACCESS table in a form limited to in-frame rearrangements. Some clones are lacking; in checked studies, under half of them reflect an unresolved V gene, and why the rest are absent is not known. Across this sample there are tens of thousands of clones, with almost 95% seen only once. The top ten hold roughly 44% of the sample. Sample: PBMCs, taken roughly 260 days after intestinal transplant. The receptors come from a human patient who received an intestinal transplant, so some T cells may come from the graft donor.

The chain is built from TRBV27 and TRBJ1-1; possible D gene TRBD1, 5 bases. Trimming left V 2 bases short and J 2 bases short, with 15 bases between. The V gene's germline CDR1 is MNHEY and CDR2 SMNVEV (reference sequence). The CDR3 runs 16 residues. CDR3 amino acids: CASSLRGLGINTEAFF. Here the CDR3 DNA reads TGTGCCAGCAGTTTAAGGGGATTAGGGATCAACACTGAAGCTTTCTTT.

The genes are TRBV5-1 and TRBJ2-2; no clear D gene. Trimming shortened V by 2 bases and J by 3 bases, and 26 bases separated the two germline ends. The CDR3 spans 20 residues. Germline CDR1 reads SGHRS; CDR2 reads YFSETQ. CDR3 sequence (DNA): TGCGCCAGCAGCTTTCTACTTTTCAGGAGTAGGGATCCGGACACCGGGGAGCTGTTTTTT. Its protein is CASSFLLFRSRDPDTGELFF.

The CDR3 nucleotides are TGTGCCAGCAGTGAATATCGAGACTACGATAGCAATCAGCCCCAGCATTTT. This encodes CASSEYRDYDSNQPQHF. The chain couples TRBV6-1 to TRBJ1-5; D is uncertain. The CDR3 totals 17 residues. Trimming took 2 bases from V and 0 from J, leaving 14 bases between them. CDR1 is MNHNS, CDR2 SASEGT, per germline.

This chain links TRBV19 with TRBJ1-1, with TRBD1 as a possible D gene (5 bases). There are 18 residues in the CDR3. CDR1 LNHDA and CDR2 SQIVND come from the germline V gene (reference sequence). Trimming stripped 6 bases from V and 1 base from J, with 24 bases between. The CDR3 coding sequence is TGTGCCAGTAGATACAATGAGCTCCCGGGACTATCGAACACTGAAGCTTTCTTT. Amino acids: CASRYNELPGLSNTEAFF.

This rearrangement joins TRBV27 to TRBJ2-7; 11 nucleotides line up with TRBD2. V was pared by 5 bases and J by 3 bases, with 3 bases of the junction left unmatched. This CDR3 has 14 residues. The germline CDR1 and CDR2 sequences are MNHEY and SMNVEV (reference sequence). This CDR3 reads CASSLAGGLYEQYF. The DNA of the CDR3 is TGTGCCAGCAGTCTAGCGGGAGGACTCTACGAGCAGTACTTC.

The chain combines TRBV5-6 with TRBJ2-7; D is unclear. The CDR3 has 13 amino acids. In germline, CDR1 is SGHDT, CDR2 YYEEEE. Trimming shortened V by 0 bases and J by 4 bases, and 8 bases separated the two germline ends. CDR3 loop: CASSLGVLYEQYF. The CDR3 nucleotides are TGTGCCAGCAGCTTGGGAGTACTTTACGAGCAGTACTTC.

In this sample, this clone turned up once. CDR3 coding DNA: TGTGCCAGCACCCCCGGGGGGGGGCCCTACGAGCAGTACTTC. This codes for CASTPGGGPYEQYF. This chain joins TRBV11-2 and TRBJ2-7; 8 bases map to TRBD2. The CDR3 runs 14 residues. The junction had 7 bases not matched to a gene; V was cut back by 7 bases and J by 2 bases. Germline V gene data show CDR1 as SGHAT and CDR2 as FQNNGV.

The chain carries TRBV30 and TRBJ2-7; 8 bases align to TRBD1. J lost 6 bases, V lost 2 bases, and 12 bases had no gene match. The CDR3 is made up of 15 amino acids. The V gene's germline CDR1 is GTSNPN and CDR2 SVGIG (reference sequence). CDR3 protein: CAWSPSGTGLREQYF. The CDR3 DNA sequence: TGTGCCTGGAGTCCGTCCGGGACAGGTTTACGCGAGCAGTACTTC. Full variable domain (remainder filled in from reference TRBV30 and TRBJ2-7): SQTIHQWPATLVQPVGSPLSLECTVEGTSNPNLYWYRQAAGRGLQLLFYSVGIGQISSEVPQNLSASRPQDRQFILSSKKLLLSDSGFYLCAWSPSGTGLREQYFGPGTRLTVT.

The chain has TRBV7-6 and TRBJ2-5, with 14 bases fitting TRBD2. Losses at the gene ends were 5 bases for V and 3 bases for J; bases not matched to a gene: 14. This CDR3 is built from 19 residues. Germline V gives CDR1 SGHVS, CDR2 FNYEAQ. The CDR3 reads CASSHGGFGTSGRKETQYF. Written as DNA, the CDR3 is TGTGCCAGCAGCCACGGGGGGTTCGGGACTAGCGGGAGAAAAGAGACCCAGTACTTC.